These T cell receptor beta chains were read from a single sample in a study of CD8+CD57+ T cells in acquired aplastic anemia. TCRdb reanalysed the reads using MiXCR and keeps one entry per CDR3 protein. Seen here are about 220,000 distinct CDR3 sequences, about 44% observed once, and the top ten hold 7.8%. Specimen: sorted CD4+, CD8+, or CD8+CD57+ T cells (not recorded which) from PBMCs. The receptors were gathered from a human donor with aplastic anemia. CDR3s include the opening cysteine and the closing phenylalanine or tryptophan. The D gene is left open where the match is weak. Some rows have no size entry. The others give once, few or many, or a class for an expanded clone.

CDR3aa,CDR3nt,v_gene,j_gene,abundance,d_gene
CASSQDEDSGTYEQYF,TGCGCCAGCAGCCAAGATGAGGACAGTGGGACCTACGAGCAGTACTTC,TRBV7-9,TRBJ2-7,NA,NA
CSVRSGTAYGYTF,TGCAGCGTTCGCTCCGGGACGGCCTATGGCTACACCTTC,TRBV29-1,TRBJ1-2,NA,NA
CASSLDRRFGYTF,TGTGCCAGCAGTTTGGACCGTCGCTTTGGCTACACCTTC,TRBV12-3/TRBV12-4,TRBJ1-2,NA,NA
CATSRDTAADSGNTIYF,TGTGCCACCAGCAGGGACACAGCAGCAGACTCTGGAAACACCATATATTTT,TRBV15,TRBJ1-3,many,NA
CASSSTGTMNTEAFF,TGTGCCAGTAGTTCCACAGGGACCATGAACACTGAAGCTTTCTTT,TRBV19,TRBJ1-1,many,NA
CSATQTVGYEQYF,TGCAGTGCTACTCAGACAGTTGGTTACGAGCAGTACTTC,TRBV20-1,TRBJ2-7,NA,NA
CASSSGGDNQPQHF,TGTGCCAGCAGCTCGGGGGGGGACAATCAGCCCCAGCATTTT,TRBV7-2,TRBJ1-5,NA,NA
CASSYMGAAYEQYF,TGTGCCAGCAGTTACATGGGAGCCGCCTACGAGCAGTACTTC,TRBV6-2/TRBV6-3,TRBJ2-7,many,NA
CASSIWGGSSTEAFF,TGTGCCAGTAGTATTTGGGGGGGGTCCTCCACTGAAGCTTTCTTT,TRBV19,TRBJ1-1,once,NA
CASSPGTGFQPQHF,TGTGCCAGTAGTCCCGGGACAGGGTTTCAGCCCCAGCATTTT,TRBV19,TRBJ1-5,NA,TRBD1
CSASWDRVGYEQYF,TGCAGTGCTAGTTGGGACAGGGTAGGTTACGAGCAGTACTTC,TRBV20-1,TRBJ2-7,many,TRBD1
CASSFMTGRSYEQYF,TGTGCCAGCAGCTTCATGACGGGGCGCTCCTACGAGCAGTACTTC,TRBV7-9,TRBJ2-7,many,NA
CASSDRAYGYTF,TGTGCCAGCAGTGACAGGGCATACGGCTACACCTTC,TRBV27,TRBJ1-2,NA,TRBD1
CSARDTGFTGELFF,TGCAGTGCTAGAGATACAGGGTTCACCGGGGAGCTGTTTTTT,TRBV20-1,TRBJ2-2,many,NA
CASSARREETLYF,TGTGCCAGCAGCGCCAGGCGGGAAGAGACCCTGTACTTC,TRBV7-6,TRBJ2-5,NA,NA
CASSLRDYRSNQPQHF,TGTGCCAGCAGTCTCAGAGATTATAGGAGCAATCAGCCCCAGCATTTT,TRBV2,TRBJ1-5,NA,NA
CASSPAGFNQPQHF,TGTGCCAGCAGCCCTGCGGGGTTCAATCAGCCCCAGCATTTT,TRBV5-6,TRBJ1-5,many,NA
CSARAEQGSYNEQFF,TGCAGTGCTAGAGCAGAACAGGGGTCCTACAATGAGCAGTTCTTC,TRBV20-1,TRBJ2-1,many,TRBD1
CASSPRTGAETQYF,TGTGCCAGCAGCCCCCGGACAGGGGCAGAGACCCAGTACTTC,TRBV9,TRBJ2-5,NA,TRBD1
CASSSLQGTEAFF,TGCGCCAGCAGCTCTTTACAGGGGACTGAAGCTTTCTTT,TRBV5-1,TRBJ1-1,once,TRBD1
CASTQIGGYTF,TGTGCCAGCACGCAAATTGGTGGCTACACCTTC,TRBV6-1,TRBJ1-2,medium-sized,NA
CSAHRGQGNTEAFF,TGCAGTGCTCACAGAGGACAGGGAAACACTGAAGCTTTCTTT,TRBV20-1,TRBJ1-1,NA,TRBD1
CASSHPGTSGGYQETQYF,TGTGCCAGTAGTCACCCCGGGACTAGCGGGGGTTACCAAGAGACCCAGTACTTC,TRBV19,TRBJ2-5,NA,TRBD2
CAISESTGTSTDTQYF,TGTGCCATCAGTGAGTCGACAGGGACGAGCACAGATACGCAGTATTTT,TRBV10-3,TRBJ2-3,NA,TRBD1
CASSSQTDTEAFF,TGTGCCAGCAGTTCTCAGACAGACACTGAAGCTTTCTTT,TRBV27,TRBJ1-1,few,NA
CSARGRMNQPQHF,TGCAGTGCTAGAGGACGGATGAATCAGCCCCAGCATTTT,TRBV20-1,TRBJ1-5,NA,NA
CAWTATYGYTF,TGTGCCTGGACAGCAACGTATGGCTACACCTTC,TRBV30,TRBJ1-2,many,NA
CASSDRGTSEETQYF,TGTGCCAGTAGCGACCGAGGGACTAGCGAAGAGACCCAGTACTTC,TRBV19,TRBJ2-5,NA,TRBD2
CASSQEYSGELFF,TGCGCCAGCAGCCAAGAATATAGCGGGGAGCTGTTTTTT,TRBV4-3,TRBJ2-2,NA,NA
CATSTTSGLEETQYF,TGTGCCACCAGTACGACTAGCGGATTAGAAGAGACCCAGTACTTC,TRBV15,TRBJ2-5,few,TRBD2
CASSRATPAAGIYQPQHF,TGTGCCAGCAGTCGAGCCACCCCTGCCGCGGGGATTTATCAGCCCCAGCATTTT,TRBV2,TRBJ1-5,NA,NA
CASSVDAGANVRTEAFF,TGTGCCAGCAGCGTAGACGCAGGGGCGAATGTGAGGACTGAAGCTTTCTTT,TRBV9,TRBJ1-1,once,NA
CATSISGNTIYF,TGTGCCACCAGTATCTCTGGAAACACCATATATTTT,TRBV15,TRBJ1-3,NA,NA
CASRRTGAGNTIYF,TGTGCCAGCAGACGCACAGGGGCTGGAAACACCATATATTTT,TRBV14,TRBJ1-3,many,TRBD1
CATSDLPHIRTNTEAFF,TGTGCCACCAGTGATTTGCCTCACATACGGACGAACACTGAAGCTTTCTTT,TRBV24-1,TRBJ1-1,many,NA
CASSETNEPKVETQYF,TGTGCCAGCAGTGAAACAAACGAGCCAAAGGTTGAGACCCAGTACTTC,TRBV25-1,TRBJ2-5,many,NA
CSVQIGANSYEQYF,TGCAGCGTTCAAATAGGGGCCAACTCCTACGAGCAGTACTTC,TRBV29-1,TRBJ2-7,once,NA
CASIRDSAYEQYF,TGTGCCAGCATTCGGGACAGCGCCTACGAGCAGTACTTC,TRBV6-1,TRBJ2-7,many,TRBD1
CASSLDRGDYTF,TGTGCCAGCAGCTTAGACCGAGGGGACTACACCTTC,TRBV7-2,TRBJ1-2,NA,NA
CASSSTSGDDEQFF,TGTGCCAGCAGTTCGACTAGCGGGGATGATGAGCAGTTCTTC,TRBV28,TRBJ2-1,NA,TRBD2
CASSRVDNSPLHF,TGTGCCAGCAGCAGGGTCGATAATTCACCCCTCCACTTT,TRBV5-5,TRBJ1-6,NA,NA
CSAPFRGIQETQYF,TGCAGTGCCCCTTTTCGAGGGATCCAAGAGACCCAGTACTTC,TRBV20-1,TRBJ2-5,NA,NA
CASSGGQGSFGEQYF,TGCGCCAGCAGCGGAGGACAGGGATCATTCGGCGAGCAGTACTTC,TRBV5-1,TRBJ2-7,many,TRBD1
CASSQDVSGTGGTEAFF,TGCGCCAGCAGCCAAGATGTCTCCGGGACAGGGGGCACTGAAGCTTTCTTT,TRBV4-3,TRBJ1-1,NA,TRBD1
CTSSTRGFTEASF,TGTACCAGCAGCACGCGGGGGTTTACTGAAGCTTCCTTT,TRBV25-1,TRBJ1-1,NA,NA
CASSFSAETYEQYF,TGTGCCAGCAGCTTCTCGGCGGAAACCTACGAGCAGTACTTC,TRBV13,TRBJ2-7,many,NA
CSVPPRAEAFF,TGCAGTGTCCCCCCCAGGGCTGAAGCTTTCTTT,TRBV20-1,TRBJ1-1,few,NA